The 12 T cell receptor beta chains listed next were all sequenced from one sample in a study of graft-versus-host responses after intestinal transplantation. The antigens these receptors bind are not known. Method: immunoSEQ multiplex PCR; TCRdb's copy keeps in-frame clones and lacks some. The sample has some 110,000 clones; around 94% are singletons. Here the sequenced sample was unstimulated CD8+ T cells sorted from spleen or lymph node cells, taken before transplant. The source is a human donor who was the organ donor for an intestinal transplant.

The CDR3 here is CASSLGTDNEQFF. CDR3 DNA sequence: TGTGCCAGCAGTTTAGGTACCGACAATGAGCAGTTCTTC. V usage is TRBV27 and J usage is TRBJ2-1; D is unclear. Trimming took off 2 bases at V and 5 bases at J, with 7 bases between the two ends. Germline assignment: CDR1 MNHEY and CDR2 SMNVEV (reference sequence). The CDR3 covers 13 residues.

This chain joins TRBV12-5 and TRBJ2-7; D not certain. The CDR3 totals 11 residues. The germline V gene encodes CDR1 LGHNT and CDR2 FRNRAP. Trimming removed 3 bases at V and 7 bases at J, with 7 bases between. DNA of the CDR3: TGTGCTAGTGGTTTCCCCTCTGAGCAGTACTTC. It codes for CASGFPSEQYF.

This chain uses TRBV29-1 with TRBJ2-7, with 7 bases identical to TRBD1. Per the germline V gene, CDR1 is SQVTM and CDR2 is ANQGSEA. V was clipped by 0 bases and J by 6 bases; unmatched bases: 2. The CDR3 has 12 amino acids. CDR3 in amino acids: CSVEEGTVEQYF. CDR3 nucleotide sequence: TGCAGCGTTGAAGAAGGGACAGTCGAGCAGTACTTC.

The chain has TRBV6-5 and TRBJ2-7; D is ambiguous. The CDR3 length is 12 residues. Trimming removed 6 bases from V and 7 bases from J, with 13 bases in between. The germline CDR1 and CDR2 sequences are MNHEY and SVGAGI. The CDR3 nucleotides are TGTGCCAGCAGCAGTACAAGGCGGGAGCAGTACTTC. Translation gives CASSSTRREQYF.

The CDR3 protein is CASSQGTSRRLREQFF. CDR3 bases: TGTGCCAGCAGCCAAGGAACTAGCCGCCGCCTGCGGGAGCAGTTCTTC. This chain connects TRBV14 to TRBJ2-1, with D perhaps matching TRBD2 (6 bases). Trimming shortened V by 1 base and J by 10 bases, and 20 bases separated the two germline ends. Germline V gene lookup returns CDR1 SGHDN and CDR2 FVKESK. This CDR3 spans 16 amino acids.

This rearrangement joins TRBV18 to TRBJ2-3, with TRBD1 identical over 7 bases. The CDR3 consists of 17 residues. Germline V gene lookup returns CDR1 KGHSH and CDR2 LQKENI. Germline trimming cut 2 bases from V and 1 base from J; bases unmatched to any gene: 9. The CDR3 bases are TGTGCCAGCTCACCAATCGGACAGGTGACAGGCACAGATACGCAGTATTTT. Translating it yields CASSPIGQVTGTDTQYF. Full variable domain (missing parts from reference TRBV18 and TRBJ2-3): NAGVMQNPRHLVRRRGQEARLRCSPMKGHSHVYWYRQLPEEGLKFMVYLQKENIIDESGMPKERFSAEFPKEGPSILRIQQVVRGDSAAYFCASSPIGQVTGTDTQYFGPGTRLTVL.

The chain carries TRBV6-5 and TRBJ2-7, with 8 bases fitting TRBD1. The CDR3 length is 15 residues. Germline values: CDR1 MNHEY, CDR2 SVGAGI. Germline trimming cut 3 bases from V and 2 bases from J; bases unmatched to any gene: 6. This CDR3 is CASSYPTGGTYEQYF. In DNA, the CDR3 is TGTGCCAGCAGTTATCCCACAGGGGGAACCTACGAGCAGTACTTC.

V usage is TRBV10-3 and J usage is TRBJ2-1, with D possibly matching TRBD2 (5 bases). CDR3 size: 12 residues. Germline CDR1 ENHRY, CDR2 SYGVKD. V shed 2 bases and J shed 8 bases, with 7 bases lying between them. The CDR3 DNA sequence: TGTGCCATCAGTGAGATGAGGGATGAGCAGTTCTTC. Translated: CAISEMRDEQFF.

V and J are TRBV28 and TRBJ1-2; weak D call: TRBD1 (5 bases). Trimming pared 4 bases from V and 0 bases from J, leaving 15 bases between. Germline lookup yields CDR1 MDHEN and CDR2 SYDVKM. This CDR3 spans 16 amino acids. The CDR3 loop reads CASSSWGAEANYGYTF. The CDR3, as DNA: TGTGCCAGCAGTTCGTGGGGCGCTGAGGCTAACTATGGCTACACCTTC.

The V and J genes are TRBV2 and TRBJ1-2, with 7 bases fitting TRBD1. CDR1 SNHLY and CDR2 FYNNEI come from the germline V gene. The CDR3 contains 13 residues. V was clipped by 3 bases and J by 7 bases; unmatched bases: 5. This CDR3 reads CASSDQGEVGYTF. The DNA for the CDR3 is TGTGCCAGCAGTGACCAGGGGGAGGTTGGCTACACCTTC.

This chain joins TRBV11-2 and TRBJ2-3; D unresolved. Trimming shortened V by 4 bases and J by 7 bases, and 12 bases separated the two germline ends. The CDR3 sequence is 13 residues long. The V gene's germline CDR1 is SGHAT and CDR2 FQNNGV. CDR3 nucleotide sequence: TGTGCCAGCAGCTCCCAGACCGCGTATACGCAGTATTTT. Translating it yields CASSSQTAYTQYF.

CDR3 DNA: TGCAGCGTTGTACTAGCGGGACGCGAGCAGTACTTC. Its translation: CSVVLAGREQYF. The V gene is TRBV29-1, the J gene TRBJ2-7; 10 nucleotides match TRBD2. The CDR3 spans 12 residues. V shed 4 bases, J shed 6 bases, and the junction held 3 bases outside the gene matches. From germline, CDR1 is SQVTM and CDR2 ANQGSEA.